This T cell receptor (beta chain) stems from a study of shared clonotypes between healthy human individuals. Looking at the study overall: Researchers assigned three CD4 naive, three CD4 memory, two CD8 naive and one CD8 memory plate to each donor.

The donors, healthy adults who were HIV-negative, had experienced no recent acute infections or vaccinations. Measured with immunoSEQ multiplex PCR; TCRdb has only the in-frame clones, and not every one. The sample consists of about 600,000 clones, almost 97% of them appearing once. The length of the CDR3 is 16 residues. The ends were cut back, 6 bases at V and 0 bases at J, with 15 bases in the middle. The germline CDR1 and CDR2 sequences are KGHSH and LQKENI. The sequencing sample was made of naive CD4+ T cells sorted from blood. Indicated subset: CD45RA+ positively selected. J is TRBJ2-1 and V is TRBV18, with no clear D. The sequence came from a woman between 25 and 40 years old in good health. Here the CDR3 DNA reads TGTGCCAGCTCCAAACCCGGGCAGAGCTCCTACAATGAGCAGTTCTTC. It encodes CASSKPGQSSYNEQFF.